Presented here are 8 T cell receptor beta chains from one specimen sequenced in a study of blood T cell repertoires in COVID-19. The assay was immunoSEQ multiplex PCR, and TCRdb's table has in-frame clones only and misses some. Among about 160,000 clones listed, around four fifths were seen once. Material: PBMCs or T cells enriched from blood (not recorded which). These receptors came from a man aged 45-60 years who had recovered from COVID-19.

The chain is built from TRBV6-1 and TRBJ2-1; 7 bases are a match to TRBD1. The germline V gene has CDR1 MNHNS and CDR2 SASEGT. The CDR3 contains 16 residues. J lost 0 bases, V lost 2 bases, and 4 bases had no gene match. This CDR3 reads CASSERGQLSYNEQFF. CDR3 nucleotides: TGTGCCAGCAGTGAACGGGGACAGCTCTCCTACAATGAGCAGTTCTTC.

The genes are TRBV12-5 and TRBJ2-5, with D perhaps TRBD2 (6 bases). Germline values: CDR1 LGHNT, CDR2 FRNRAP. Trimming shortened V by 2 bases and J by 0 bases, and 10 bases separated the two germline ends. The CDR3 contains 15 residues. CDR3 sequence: CASGLPSGDQETQYF. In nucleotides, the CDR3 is TGTGCTAGTGGTTTGCCCTCGGGGGACCAAGAGACCCAGTACTTC. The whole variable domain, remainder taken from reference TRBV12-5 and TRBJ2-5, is DARVTQTPRHKVTEMGQEVTMRCQPILGHNTVFWYRQTMMQGLELLAYFRNRAPLDDSGMPKDRFSAEMPDATLATLKIQPSEPRDSAVYFCASGLPSGDQETQYFGPGTRLLVL.

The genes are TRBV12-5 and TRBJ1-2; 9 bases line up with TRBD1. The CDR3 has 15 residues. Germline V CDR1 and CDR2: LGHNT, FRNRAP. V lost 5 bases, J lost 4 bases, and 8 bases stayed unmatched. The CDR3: CASGPGTGRSYGYTF. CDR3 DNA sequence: TGTGCTAGTGGTCCCGGGACAGGGCGTAGCTATGGCTACACCTTC. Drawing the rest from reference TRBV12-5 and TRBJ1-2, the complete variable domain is DARVTQTPRHKVTEMGQEVTMRCQPILGHNTVFWYRQTMMQGLELLAYFRNRAPLDDSGMPKDRFSAEMPDATLATLKIQPSEPRDSAVYFCASGPGTGRSYGYTFGSGTRLTVV.

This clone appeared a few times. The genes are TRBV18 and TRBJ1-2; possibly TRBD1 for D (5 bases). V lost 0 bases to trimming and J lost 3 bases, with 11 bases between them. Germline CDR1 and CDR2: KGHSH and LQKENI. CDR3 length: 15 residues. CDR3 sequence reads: CASSPPGGADYGYTF. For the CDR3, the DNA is TGTGCCAGCTCACCACCGGGGGGTGCCGACTATGGCTACACCTTC.

CDR3 DNA sequence: TGTGCCTGGAGTGTAGCCAATGAGCAGTTCTTC. This sequence encodes CAWSVANEQFF. The chain links TRBV30 to TRBJ2-1; no reliable D call. With 0 bases removed from V and 6 bases from J, the gap between germline ends came to 3 bases. CDR1 is GTSNPN, CDR2 SVGIG, per germline (reference sequence). There are 11 residues in the CDR3.

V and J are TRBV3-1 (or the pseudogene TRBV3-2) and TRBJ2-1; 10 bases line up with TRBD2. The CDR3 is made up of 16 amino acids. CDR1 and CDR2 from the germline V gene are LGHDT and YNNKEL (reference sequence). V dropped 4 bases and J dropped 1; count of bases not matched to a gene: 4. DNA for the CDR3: TGTGCCAGCAGCCCCCGGACTAGCGGTTCCTACAATGAGCAGTTCTTC. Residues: CASSPRTSGSYNEQFF.

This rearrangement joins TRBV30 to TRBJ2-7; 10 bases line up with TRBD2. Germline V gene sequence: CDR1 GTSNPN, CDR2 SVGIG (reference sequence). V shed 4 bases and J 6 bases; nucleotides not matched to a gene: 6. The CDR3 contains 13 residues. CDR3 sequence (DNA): TGTGCCTGGACCCAGCGGGGGGGCGGCGAGCAGTACTTC. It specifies CAWTQRGGGEQYF.

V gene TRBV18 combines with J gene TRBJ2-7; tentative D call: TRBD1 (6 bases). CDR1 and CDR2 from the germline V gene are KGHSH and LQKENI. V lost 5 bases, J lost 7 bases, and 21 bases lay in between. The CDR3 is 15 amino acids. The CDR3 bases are TGTGCCAGCTCAGGGCGAACAGGGAGCTCGTGGGAGCAGTACTTC. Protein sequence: CASSGRTGSSWEQYF.